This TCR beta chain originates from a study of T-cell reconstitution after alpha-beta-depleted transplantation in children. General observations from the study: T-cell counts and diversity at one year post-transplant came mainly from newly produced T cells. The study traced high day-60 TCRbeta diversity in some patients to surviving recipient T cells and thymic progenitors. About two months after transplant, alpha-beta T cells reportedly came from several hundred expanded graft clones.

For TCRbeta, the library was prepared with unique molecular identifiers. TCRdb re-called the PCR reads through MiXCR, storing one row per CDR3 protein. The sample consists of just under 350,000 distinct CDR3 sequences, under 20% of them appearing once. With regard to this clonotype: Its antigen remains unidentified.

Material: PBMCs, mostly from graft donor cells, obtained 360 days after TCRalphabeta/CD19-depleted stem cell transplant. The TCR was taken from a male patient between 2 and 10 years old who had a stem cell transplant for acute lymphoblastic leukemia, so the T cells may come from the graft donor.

CDR3 sequence: CAWSVLGPNTGELFF. The CDR3 DNA follows: TGTGCCTGGAGTGTACTCGGGCCAAACACCGGGGAGCTGTTTTTT. The J gene is TRBJ2-2, the V gene TRBV30; unclear D gene. Trimming removed 0 bases from V and 2 bases from J, with 10 bases in between. The germline V gene has CDR1 GTSNPN and CDR2 SVGIG (reference sequence). The CDR3 totals 15 residues.